One sample yielded the 21 T cell receptor beta chains listed below, sequenced in a study of blood T cells in healthy people across ages. Combining a sample-barcoded 5' primer with a J-beta primer mix, a second PCR ran for roughly 7 to 11 cycles. TCRdb re-called the 5' RACE reads with MiXCR, one entry per CDR3 protein. The sample lists just over 1 million distinct CDR3 sequences; under 45% were seen once. Sequencing input: blood. These TCRs come from a woman aged 55-69 years in good health.

Only a few counts were recorded for this clonotype. J is TRBJ2-7 and V is TRBV24-1; the match to TRBD1 covers 10 bases. With V trimmed by 10 bases and J by 3 bases, 14 bases remained unmatched. This CDR3 spans 16 amino acids. CDR1 KGHDR and CDR2 SFDVKD come from the germline V gene. The CDR3 region has the DNA TGTGCCACGGACCCACGGGACAGGGGTATTGTCTACGAGCAGTACTTC. Translated, it gives CATDPRDRGIVYEQYF.

The chain employs TRBV24-1 and TRBJ1-2, with D maybe TRBD1 (6 bases). The V end lost 8 bases, the J end lost 3 bases, and 18 bases lay between the germline ends. The CDR3 is made up of 15 amino acids. Germline V lookup: CDR1 KGHDR, CDR2 SFDVKD. CDR3 sequence: CATTVSDRPDYGYTF. The CDR3 bases are TGTGCCACCACCGTATCCGACAGGCCCGACTATGGCTACACCTTC.

The rearrangement links TRBV10-3 to TRBJ2-7; 13 bases map to TRBD2. CDR3 size: 16 residues. Losses at the gene ends were 0 bases for V and 3 bases for J; bases not matched to a gene: 2. Germline-derived CDR1 and CDR2 are ENHRY and SYGVKD. The CDR3 DNA follows: TGTGCCATCAGTGAGTCCGGACTAGCGGGAGTCTACGAGCAGTACTTC. Translated, it gives CAISESGLAGVYEQYF.

This clonotype has a count of ten or more. This chain joins TRBV3-1 and TRBJ2-7, with 11 bases fitting TRBD2. The germline V gene has CDR1 LGHDT and CDR2 YNNKEL (reference sequence). CDR3 length: 16 residues. Trimming at V came to 5 bases and at J to 4 bases, leaving 10 bases not matched to a gene. For the CDR3, the DNA is TGTGCCAGCAGCGAACGGGCTAGCGGGAGGAAGTACGAGCAGTACTTC. This sequence encodes CASSERASGRKYEQYF.

This clonotype was seen only a few times. The CDR3 nucleotides read TGTGCCAGTTCTAAGGGGGGACAGGGCATCGACGAGCAGTACTTC. Amino acid sequence: CASSKGGQGIDEQYF. The chain links TRBV12-3 or TRBV12-4 to TRBJ2-7; the match to TRBD1 covers 9 bases. The CDR3 consists of 15 residues. With V trimmed by 9 bases and J by 5 bases, 14 bases remained unmatched.

The chain is built from TRBV20-1 and TRBJ2-1; D possibly corresponds to TRBD1 (7 bases). The CDR3 is 15 amino acids. With 4 bases removed from V and 4 bases from J, the gap between germline ends came to 17 bases. The germline gives CDR1 DFQATT, CDR2 SNEGSKA (reference sequence). CDR3 nucleotides: TGCAGTGCTATGTGGCGGGACAGACCTTACAATGAGCAGTTCTTC. This encodes CSAMWRDRPYNEQFF.

The table lists this clonotype with a few counts. The chain uses TRBV7-2 and TRBJ2-4, with 9 bases identical to TRBD2. The J call may be faulty, since TRBJ2-5 better matches the DNA end. The CDR3 sequence is 18 residues long. The germline V gene has CDR1 SGHTA and CDR2 FQGNSA. The CDR3 bases are TGTGCCAGCAGCTTAGTACTAGCGGGCGTTGCTGGGTTAGAGACCCAGTACTTC. Translation gives CASSLVLAGVAGLETQYF.

The chain joins TRBV6-5 to TRBJ2-3; D call uncertain. Trimming removed 2 bases from V and 2 bases from J, with 8 bases in between. Germline V gives CDR1 MNHEY, CDR2 SVGAGI. This CDR3 has 14 amino acids. The CDR3 region is CASSYQSATDTQYF. The CDR3, as DNA: TGTGCCAGCAGTTACCAGTCAGCCACAGATACGCAGTATTTT.

The rearrangement uses TRBV7-2 and TRBJ2-5; the match to TRBD1 covers 7 bases. The V and J ends lost 4 bases and 11 bases, in that order; junction bases with no gene match: 10. The CDR3 is 13 residues long. Germline V gives CDR1 SGHTA, CDR2 FQGNSA. The CDR3 DNA reads as TGTGCCAGCAGCTACGACAGGGCTGGGGAGCAGTACTTC. Translating gives CASSYDRAGEQYF.

This clonotype was found a few times. The chain links TRBV18 to TRBJ1-1; D is possibly TRBD1 (6 bases). CDR1 KGHSH and CDR2 LQKENI come from the germline V gene. Trimming cost V 3 bases and J 5 bases, with 16 bases left between them. The CDR3 has 15 amino acids. The CDR3 here is CASSPLTGLDTEAFF. The CDR3 region has the DNA TGTGCCAGCTCACCGTTAACAGGGCTAGATACTGAAGCTTTCTTT.

Comment on this clonotype: A read error may be the cause here, since a much bigger clone is one base away. The genes are TRBV28 and TRBJ1-2, with a possible D match to TRBD1 (5 bases). V lost 3 bases, J lost 3 bases, and 14 bases lay in between. The CDR3 covers 15 residues. Per germline, CDR1 MDHEN and CDR2 SYDVKM. CDR3: CASSLVGDGDYGYTF. The CDR3 coding sequence is TGTGCCAGCAGTTTGGTCGGGGACGGGGACTATGGCTACACCTTC.

As concerns this clonotype: An end of the junction does not agree with germline; a read error may underlie this. The chain recombines TRBV6-5 with TRBJ2-1, with D tentatively TRBD1 (5 bases). Germline CDR1 and CDR2: MNHEY and SVGAGI. CDR3 length equals 14 residues. The chain's CDR3 is CASSYSGSDNEQFF. Here the CDR3 DNA reads TGTGCCAGCAGTTACTCAGGGTCGGACAATGAGCAGTTCTTT.

The V gene is TRBV5-1, the J gene TRBJ2-7; TRBD2 aligns across 12 bases. Germline values: CDR1 SGHRS, CDR2 YFSETQ. The V and J ends lost 1 base and 5 bases, in that order; junction bases with no gene match: 4. The CDR3 has 15 amino acids. This chain's CDR3 is CASSLRLAGVDEQYF. The CDR3 coding sequence is TGCGCCAGCAGCTTGAGACTAGCGGGAGTTGACGAGCAGTACTTC.

This clonotype showed up just a few times. The V call is TRBV18, the J call TRBJ2-3, with a weak D call TRBD2 (6 bases). The CDR3 extends over 16 amino acids. V shed 3 bases and J shed 3 bases, with 16 bases lying between them. In germline, CDR1 is KGHSH, CDR2 LQKENI. The CDR3 region has the DNA TGTGCCAGCTCACCCCGGGGGACGGGATGGACAGATACGCAGTATTTT. It encodes CASSPRGTGWTDTQYF. The variable domain in full, with the rest retrieved from reference TRBV18 and TRBJ2-3, is NAGVMQNPRHLVRRRGQEARLRCSPMKGHSHVYWYRQLPEEGLKFMVYLQKENIIDESGMPKERFSAEFPKEGPSILRIQQVVRGDSAAYFCASSPRGTGWTDTQYFGPGTRLTVL.

The rearrangement joins TRBV2 to TRBJ2-5; D is unresolved. Germline values: CDR1 SNHLY, CDR2 FYNNEI. Trimming shortened V by 2 bases and J by 3 bases, and 7 bases separated the two germline ends. The CDR3 is 13 amino acids. Here the CDR3 DNA reads TGTGCCAGCAGTGAAACAATTGAAGAGACCCAGTACTTC. Its protein is CASSETIEETQYF. The entire variable domain, with the rest obtained from reference TRBV2 and TRBJ2-5, is as follows: EPEVTQTPSHQVTQMGQEVILRCVPISNHLYFYWYRQILGQKVEFLVSFYNNEISEKSEIFDDQFSVERPDGSNFTLKIRSTKLEDSAMYFCASSETIEETQYFGPGTRLLVL.

A single count supports this clonotype. V gene TRBV11-2 combines with J gene TRBJ2-3, with a tentative D call TRBD1 (5 bases). The CDR3 has 16 residues. V lost 5 bases and J 2 bases, leaving 17 bases between the germline ends. CDR1 is SGHAT and CDR2 is FQNNGV in the germline V gene. The CDR3 region is CASSLGAGWSTDTQYF. CDR3 nucleotides: TGTGCCAGCAGCCTCGGTGCAGGGTGGTCCACAGATACGCAGTATTTT.

V is TRBV4-1 and J is TRBJ1-2; D unresolved. The CDR3 contains 14 residues. V was trimmed by 1 base and J by 6 bases, leaving 12 bases between them. Germline V gene sequence: CDR1 MGHRA, CDR2 YSYEKL. The CDR3 region is CASSQGPVADGYTF. In DNA, the CDR3 is TGCGCCAGCAGCCAAGGACCCGTGGCAGATGGCTACACCTTC.

The table lists this clonotype with a few counts. This chain links TRBV18 with TRBJ2-6; D is unresolved. V was pared by 6 bases and J by 2 bases, with 8 bases between. The CDR3 runs 14 residues. Looked up from germline, CDR1 is KGHSH and CDR2 is LQKENI. The CDR3 spells CASSPRAGANVLTF. For the CDR3, the DNA is TGTGCCAGCTCGCCCCGTGCTGGGGCCAACGTCCTGACTTTC.

This clonotype was recorded only once. The gene calls are TRBV20-1 and TRBJ1-2; D may be TRBD1 (5 bases). Germline V gives CDR1 DFQATT, CDR2 SNEGSKA (reference sequence). The CDR3 is made up of 10 amino acids. Trimming shortened V by 6 bases and J by 8 bases, and 10 bases separated the two germline ends. CDR3 region: CSAGTGGYTF. The DNA for the CDR3 is TGCAGTGCCGGGACCGGGGGCTACACCTTC.

The chain combines TRBV2 with TRBJ1-2; D is ambiguous. Germline CDR1 is SNHLY and CDR2 is FYNNEI. The CDR3 runs to 12 residues. Trimming cost V 5 bases and J 4 bases, with 8 bases left between them. CDR3 loop: CASSNRAYGYTF. In DNA form, the CDR3 reads TGTGCCAGCAGTAACAGAGCCTATGGCTACACCTTC.

This clonotype was found once. V is TRBV12-3 or TRBV12-4 and J is TRBJ2-7; D is uncertain. The V end lost 6 bases, the J end lost 6 bases, and 18 bases lay between the germline ends. The CDR3 extends over 14 amino acids. In DNA form, the CDR3 reads TGTGCCAGCAGCACCTTGCAGGATTCCCTCGAGCAGTACTTC. Translating gives CASSTLQDSLEQYF.